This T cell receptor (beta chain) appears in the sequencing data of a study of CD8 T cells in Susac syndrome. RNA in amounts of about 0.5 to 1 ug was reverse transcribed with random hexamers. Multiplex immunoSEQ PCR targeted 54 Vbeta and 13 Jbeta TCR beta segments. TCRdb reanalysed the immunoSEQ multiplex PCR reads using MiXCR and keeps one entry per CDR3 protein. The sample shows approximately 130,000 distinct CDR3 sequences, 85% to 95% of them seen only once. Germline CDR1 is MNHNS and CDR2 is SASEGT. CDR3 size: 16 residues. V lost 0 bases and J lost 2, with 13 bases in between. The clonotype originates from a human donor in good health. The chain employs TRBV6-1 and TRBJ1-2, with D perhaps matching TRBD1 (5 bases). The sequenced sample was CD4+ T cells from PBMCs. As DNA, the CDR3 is TGTGCCAGCAGTGAAGCTCGAACCAGGGCCAACTATGGCTACACCTTC. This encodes CASSEARTRANYGYTF.